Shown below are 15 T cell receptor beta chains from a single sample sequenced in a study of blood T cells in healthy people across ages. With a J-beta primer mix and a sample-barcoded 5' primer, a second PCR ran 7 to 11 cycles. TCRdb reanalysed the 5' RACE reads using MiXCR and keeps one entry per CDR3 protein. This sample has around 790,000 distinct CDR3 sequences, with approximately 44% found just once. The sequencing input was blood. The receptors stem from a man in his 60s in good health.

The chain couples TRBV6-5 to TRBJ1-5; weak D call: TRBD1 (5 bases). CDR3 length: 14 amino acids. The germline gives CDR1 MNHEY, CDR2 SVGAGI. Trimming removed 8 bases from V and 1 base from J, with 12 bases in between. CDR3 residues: CASGGVGSNQPQHF. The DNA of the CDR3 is TGTGCCAGCGGGGGGGTAGGGAGCAATCAGCCCCAGCATTTT.

As DNA, the CDR3 is TGTGCCATCAGCTACCGGGACACCTTCTACGAGCAGTACTTC. It encodes CAISYRDTFYEQYF. The J gene is TRBJ2-5, the V gene TRBV10-3; TRBD1 is a possible D gene (6 bases). The end of the DNA fits TRBJ2-7 better, so the J call may be wrong. Looked up from germline, CDR1 is ENHRY and CDR2 is SYGVKD. CDR3 length equals 14 residues.

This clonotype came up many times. The CDR3 bases are TGCAGCGTTGTGGTCTACAATGAGCAGTTCTTC. Protein sequence: CSVVVYNEQFF. J is TRBJ2-1 and V is TRBV29-1; D is undetermined. V dropped 4 bases and J dropped 3 bases, with 4 bases sitting between them. The CDR3 has 11 amino acids. In germline, CDR1 is SQVTM, CDR2 ANQGSEA.

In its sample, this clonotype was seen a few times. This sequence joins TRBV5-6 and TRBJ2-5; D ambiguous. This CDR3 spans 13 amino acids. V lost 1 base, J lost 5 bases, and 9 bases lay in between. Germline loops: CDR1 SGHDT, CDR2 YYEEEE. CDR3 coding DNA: TGTGCCAGCAGCTTGTCGGTATCGGAGACCCAGTACTTC. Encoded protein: CASSLSVSETQYF.

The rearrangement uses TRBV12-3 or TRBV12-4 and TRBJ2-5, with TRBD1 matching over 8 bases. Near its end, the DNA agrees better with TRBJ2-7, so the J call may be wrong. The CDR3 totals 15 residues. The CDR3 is CASRSGNGTGAEQYF. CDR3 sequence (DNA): TGTGCCAGCAGGTCAGGTAATGGGACAGGAGCCGAGCAGTACTTC.

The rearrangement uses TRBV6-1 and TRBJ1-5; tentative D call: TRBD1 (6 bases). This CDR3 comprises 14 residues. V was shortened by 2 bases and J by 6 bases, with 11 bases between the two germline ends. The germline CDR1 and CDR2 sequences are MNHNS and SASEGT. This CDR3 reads CASSELGAGQPQHF. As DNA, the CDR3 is TGTGCCAGCAGTGAACTGGGGGCAGGTCAGCCCCAGCATTTT.

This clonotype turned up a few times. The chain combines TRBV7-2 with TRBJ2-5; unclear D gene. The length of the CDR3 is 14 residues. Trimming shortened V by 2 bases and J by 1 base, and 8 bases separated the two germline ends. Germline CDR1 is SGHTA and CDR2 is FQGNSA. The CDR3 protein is CASSLSLSQETQYF. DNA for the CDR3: TGTGCCAGCAGCTTAAGTCTTTCCCAAGAGACCCAGTACTTC.

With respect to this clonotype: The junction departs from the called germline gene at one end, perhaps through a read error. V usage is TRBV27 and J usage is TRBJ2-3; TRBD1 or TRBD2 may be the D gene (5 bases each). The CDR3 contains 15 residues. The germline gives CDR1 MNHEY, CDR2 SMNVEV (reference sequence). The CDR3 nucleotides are TGTGCCGGCAGTTTATTGGGACGGGACACAGATACGCAGTATTTT. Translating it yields CAGSLLGRDTDTQYF.

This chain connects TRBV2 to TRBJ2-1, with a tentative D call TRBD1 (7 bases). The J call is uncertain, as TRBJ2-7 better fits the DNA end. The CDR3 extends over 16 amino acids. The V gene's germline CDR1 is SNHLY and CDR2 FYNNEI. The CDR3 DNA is TGTGCCAGCAGTGACCCCCAGGGGGGATACTACAATGAGCAGTACTTC. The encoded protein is CASSDPQGGYYNEQYF.

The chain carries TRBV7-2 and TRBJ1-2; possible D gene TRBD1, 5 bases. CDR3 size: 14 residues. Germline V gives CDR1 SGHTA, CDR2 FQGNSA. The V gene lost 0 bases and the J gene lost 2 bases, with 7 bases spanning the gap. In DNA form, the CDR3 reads TGTGCCAGCAGCTTAGCTTCAGGGAACTATGGCTACACCTTC. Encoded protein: CASSLASGNYGYTF.

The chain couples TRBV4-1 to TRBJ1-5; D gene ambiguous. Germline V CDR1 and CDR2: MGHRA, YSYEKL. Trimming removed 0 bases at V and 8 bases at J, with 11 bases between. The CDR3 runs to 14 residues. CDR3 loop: CASSQETRKEPQHF. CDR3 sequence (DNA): TGCGCCAGCAGCCAAGAGACAAGAAAGGAGCCCCAGCATTTT.

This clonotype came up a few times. The CDR3, as DNA: TGCAGTGCACGAACCCCGGGGGGATCTCTAGAGCAGTACTTC. Amino acid sequence: CSARTPGGSLEQYF. V gene TRBV20-1 combines with J gene TRBJ2-7; 7 positions match TRBD2. There are 14 residues in the CDR3. Looked up from germline, CDR1 is DFQATT and CDR2 is SNEGSKA (reference sequence). Trimming cost V 6 bases and J 7 bases; bases outside gene matches: 15.

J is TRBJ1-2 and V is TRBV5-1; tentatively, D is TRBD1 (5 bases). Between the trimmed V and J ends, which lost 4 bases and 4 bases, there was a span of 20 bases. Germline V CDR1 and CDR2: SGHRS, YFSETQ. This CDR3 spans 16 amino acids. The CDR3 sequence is CASSPGVGDEAYGYTF. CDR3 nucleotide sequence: TGCGCCAGCAGCCCCGGGGTAGGGGATGAGGCCTATGGCTACACCTTC.

The DNA for the CDR3 is TGTGCCAGCAGTTGGACAGGGGCCTCCGATGGCTACACCTTC. Its protein is CASSWTGASDGYTF. V gene TRBV12-3 or TRBV12-4 combines with J gene TRBJ1-2, with TRBD1 matching 9 bases. This CDR3 spans 14 amino acids. Losses at the gene ends were 4 bases for V and 6 bases for J; bases not matched to a gene: 6.

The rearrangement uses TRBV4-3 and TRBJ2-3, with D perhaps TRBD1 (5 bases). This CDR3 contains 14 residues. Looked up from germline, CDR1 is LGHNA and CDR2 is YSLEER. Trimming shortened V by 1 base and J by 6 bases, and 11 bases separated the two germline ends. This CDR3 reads CASSQGTRSDTQYF. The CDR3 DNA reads TGCGCCAGCAGCCAAGGGACAAGGAGCGATACGCAGTATTTT.